This T cell receptor beta chain was recovered during a study of cytomegalovirus exposure and HLA in healthy donors. It was with 60 Vbeta and 13 Jbeta primers that the PCR ran. The data were produced by immunoSEQ multiplex PCR, yet TCRdb's version contains in-frame clones alone and is incomplete. The sample lists under 200,000 clones; 75% to 90% were seen once. The V gene's germline CDR1 is KGHSH and CDR2 LQKENI. This CDR3 is 15 amino acids long. V dropped 4 bases and J dropped 2; count of bases not matched to a gene: 7. The receptor was derived from a man aged 18 to 35 in good health and CMV-seropositive. The gene calls are TRBV18 and TRBJ1-2; 7 bases map to TRBD1. Sequenced material: PBMCs. The CDR3 here is CASSRGLGQNYGYTF. In DNA form, the CDR3 reads TGTGCCAGCTCACGGGGACTGGGACAGAACTATGGCTACACCTTC.